This T cell receptor beta chain emerged from a study of shared clonotypes between healthy human individuals. Naive CD8 isolation took CD45RO-negative cells positively selected for CCR7 and excluded terminally differentiated effector memory CD45RA+ cells. In the authors' workflow: In the immunoSEQ data, sequences were junction-only and lacked quality scores, so filtering differed. Clones were sequenced by immunoSEQ multiplex PCR, and TCRdb holds only the in-frame ones, with some missing. The V and J calls and clone size come from that table; D and trimming were worked out from the DNA. The sample contains about 2.2 million clones, under 95% of which appear only once. The CDR3 runs to 14 residues. Germline lookup yields CDR1 MNHEY and CDR2 SMNVEV (reference sequence). Losses at the gene ends were 4 bases for V and 8 bases for J; bases not matched to a gene: 6.

The material sequenced was naive CD8+ T cells from PBMCs. This receptor was obtained from a young man in good health. Some clones in this sample may be carry-over from other donors' samples. The chain joins TRBV27 to TRBJ2-1; 9 bases match TRBD1. CDR3 in amino acids: CASSSHRGRDEQFF. CDR3 nucleotides: TGTGCCAGCAGTTCTCACAGGGGGCGGGATGAGCAGTTCTTC.